This T cell receptor (beta chain) was recorded in a study of PD-1 blockade in classical Hodgkin lymphoma. Study outcomes and limitations: Newly diagnosed patients and complete responders had comparable diversity at baseline. CD4+ TCR diversity, unlike CD8+, rose significantly by C4D1.

Data came from immunoSEQ multiplex PCR; TCRdb stores just in-frame clones and leaves some out. This table holds tens of thousands of clones, roughly 85% found once. Time point noted: cycle 4 day 1 (C4D1), after 6 weeks of nivolumab. Each patient experienced a relapse that followed autologous stem cell transplantation, and brentuximab vedotin exposure varied. For this clone: Its target is unknown.

Germline values: CDR1 SGHRS, CDR2 YFSETQ. The CDR3 spans 13 residues. Between the trimmed V and J ends, which lost 2 bases and 1 base, there was a span of 6 bases. This TCR derives from a human donor with classical Hodgkin lymphoma. The chain couples TRBV5-1 to TRBJ1-1; D remains unclear. The material was peripheral blood mononuclear cells (PBMCs), obtained before the fourth cycle of nivolumab. The CDR3 loop is CASSFTTNTEAFF. CDR3 DNA sequence: TGCGCCAGCAGCTTTACAACGAACACTGAAGCTTTCTTT. The whole variable domain, filled in from reference TRBV5-1 and TRBJ1-1, reads KAGVTQTPRYLIKTRGQQVTLSCSPISGHRSVSWYQQTPGQGLQFLFEYFSETQRNKGNFPGRFSGRQFSNSRSEMNVSTLELGDSALYLCASSFTTNTEAFFGQGTRLTVV.